This is a list of T cell receptor beta chains from one sample in a study of blood T cell repertoires in COVID-19. The protocol was immunoSEQ multiplex PCR, while the TCRdb copy is restricted to in-frame clones and leaves out a portion. The table has hundreds of thousands of clones, about nine tenths seen once; the top ten hold 2.5% to 3.5%. The material sequenced was PBMCs or T cells enriched from blood (not recorded which). The receptors were sampled from a woman aged 45-65 years in a cohort exposed to, infected with or recovered from COVID-19 (not recorded which). The CDR3 runs from the conserved cysteine through the conserved F or W. D genes are given only for firm matches. Not all rows give a size; the values are once, few, many and, for expanded clones, a class.

TRBJ2-1 . TRBV9 15 TRBD2 TGTGCCAGCAGCGTACTAGCGGGGGGCTACAATGAGCAGTTCTTC CASSVLAGGYNEQFF
TRBJ2-5 . TRBV4-2 15 TRBD2 TGTGCCAGCAGCCAAGCCTCGCTAGCGGAAGAGACCCAGTACTTC CASSQASLAEETQYF
TRBJ2-6 . TRBV4-3 15 . TGCGCCAGCAGCCAAGGGTGGGGCGCGGCCAACGTCCTGACTTTC CASSQGWGAANVLTF
TRBJ1-1 . TRBV7-9 13 . TGTGCCAGCAGCTTCCCCGGGAACACTGAAGCTTTCTTT CASSFPGNTEAFF
TRBJ1-3 . TRBV7-8 15 . TGTGCCAGCAGCTCGCTAGCGCTCTCTGGAAACACCATATATTTT CASSSLALSGNTIYF
TRBJ1-2 . TRBV7-2 16 TRBD1 TGTGCCAGCAGCTTAGGAAAGGGGGCGGCTAGCTATGGCTACACCTTC CASSLGKGAASYGYTF
TRBJ2-3 once TRBV7-6 14 . TGTGCCAGCACCGACGGACAGCTCACAGATACGCAGTATTTT CASTDGQLTDTQYF
TRBJ1-3 . TRBV3-1/TRBV3-2 16 TRBD1 TGTGCCAGCAGCCAAGCCCCGGACAGGGGAGGTAGCACCATATATTTT CASSQAPDRGGSTIYF
TRBJ1-2 . TRBV2 11 . TGTGCCAGCAGTGCTAAAGCTGGCTACACCTTC CASSAKAGYTF
TRBJ1-4 . TRBV7-2 14 TRBD1 TGTGCCAGCAGCCGCGGACAGGGGGCGCGAGGTATAATTTTT CASSRGQGARGIIF
TRBJ2-2 . TRBV9 15 . TGTGCCAGCAGCGTATTGGGCGCGAACACCGGGGAGCTGTTTTTT CASSVLGANTGELFF
TRBJ1-2 . TRBV11-1 15 TRBD1 TGTGCCAGCAGCCCCGGACAGGGTGGGAACTATGGCTACACCTTC CASSPGQGGNYGYTF
TRBJ1-5 once TRBV28 16 TRBD1 TGTGCCAGCAGTGTAGCGGGACAGGGTTTCGGTCAGCCCCAGCATTTT CASSVAGQGFGQPQHF
TRBJ1-4 . TRBV2 14 TRBD1 TGTGCCAGCATGGGATGGGGACAGGCCGAAAAACTGTTTTTT CASMGWGQAEKLFF
TRBJ2-3 . TRBV7-2 15 TRBD2 TGTGCCAGCAGCTCGGGACTACCTAGCACAGATACGCAGTATTTT CASSSGLPSTDTQYF
TRBJ1-5 . TRBV19 21 . TGTGCCAGTAGGGGCGCCGATGGAGCCCGCGCAGGGCCACATAGCAATCAGCCCCAGCATTTT CASRGADGARAGPHSNQPQHF
TRBJ2-7 . TRBV21-1 15 . TGTGCCAGCAGGGGGAGGAGGAGAGGAGGGGACGAGCAGTACTTC CASRGRRRGGDEQYF
TRBJ2-5 . TRBV6-5 12 . TGTGCCAGCACTCCAGGCCGAGAGACCCAGTACTTC CASTPGRETQYF
TRBJ2-5 . TRBV5-1 13 . TGCGCCAGCAGCGTAGGAGTTGGAGAGACCCAGTACTTC CASSVGVGETQYF
TRBJ1-6 . TRBV3-1/TRBV3-2 16 TRBD1 TGTGCCAGCAGCTACGGACAGGGCTCGAGGAATTCACCCCTCCACTTT CASSYGQGSRNSPLHF
TRBJ1-2 once TRBV7-9 15 . TGTGCCAGCAGGCCAGTGGGGGGGGACACCCATGGCTACACCTTC CASRPVGGDTHGYTF
TRBJ1-4 . TRBV9 17 TRBD1 TGTGCCAGTAGCGCGCAAATTGGGACAGTTTCGGGTGAAAAACTGTTTTTT CASSAQIGTVSGEKLFF
TRBJ1-2 . TRBV4-3 16 . TGCGCCAGCAGCCAAGAGGCAGAACTAACACCCTATGGCTACACCTTC CASSQEAELTPYGYTF
TRBJ1-2 . TRBV3-1/TRBV3-2 15 . TGTGCCAGCAGCCTTCTGGGAGTAACTAACTATGGCTACACCTTC CASSLLGVTNYGYTF
TRBJ1-2 . TRBV5-4 12 TRBD1 TGTGCCAGCAGCTTTCAGGGGGGAGGCTACACCTTC CASSFQGGGYTF
TRBJ2-5 few TRBV24-1 15 . TGTGCCACCAGTGATCCGAAAGGGGGAAGGGAGACCCAGTACTTC CATSDPKGGRETQYF
TRBJ1-4 . TRBV5-6 16 . TGTGCCAGCAGCCCTATGACCCGGGGGACTAATGAAAAACTGTTTTTT CASSPMTRGTNEKLFF
TRBJ1-3 . TRBV3-1/TRBV3-2 13 . TGTGCCAGCAGCCAAGACGTGGGAAACACCATATATTTT CASSQDVGNTIYF
TRBJ1-3 . TRBV7-9 13 . TGTGCCAGCAGCTTAGGGCGGCAAAACACCATATATTTT CASSLGRQNTIYF
TRBJ1-2 . TRBV5-1 14 TRBD1 TGCGCCAGCAGGGTAACAGGGGAGGTCTATGGCTACACCTTC CASRVTGEVYGYTF
TRBJ1-3 . TRBV27 15 TRBD1 TGTGCCAGCAGTTGGAGGACAGGGGCCGGAAACACCATATATTTT CASSWRTGAGNTIYF
TRBJ1-3 . TRBV5-1 15 . TGCGCCAGAAAGACAGAGGACCTCCCTGGAAACACCATATATTTT CARKTEDLPGNTIYF
TRBJ2-6 . TRBV5-1 15 . TGCGCCAGCAGCTTGGGGAGGGCTGGGGCCAACGTCCTGACTTTC CASSLGRAGANVLTF
TRBJ2-3 . TRBV5-1 16 TRBD1 TGCGCCAGCAGCTCGGGGACAGCGGCCTTAACAGATACGCAGTATTTT CASSSGTAALTDTQYF
TRBJ1-2 . TRBV29-1 13 . TGCAGCGCCGGGGAGGACGTGTACTATGGCTACACCTTC CSAGEDVYYGYTF
TRBJ1-5 few TRBV5-6 12 . TGTGCCAGCAGCTTGAAGAGCCAGCCCCAGCATTTT CASSLKSQPQHF
TRBJ2-1 . TRBV9 16 TRBD2 TGTGCCAGCAGCGTAGGGGGTACTAGCGGGGTGTCCGAGCAGTTCTTC CASSVGGTSGVSEQFF
TRBJ1-6 . TRBV10-1 17 TRBD1 TGCGCCAGCAGTGAGACTATACAGGGACAGGGAAATTCACCCCTCCACTTT CASSETIQGQGNSPLHF
TRBJ1-1 . TRBV19 11 . TGTGCCAGTAGTAAGGGGGCTGAAGCTTTCTTT CASSKGAEAFF
TRBJ2-3 . TRBV29-1 12 . TGCACCATGGGGGCCATCGGAGATACGCAGTATTTT CTMGAIGDTQYF
TRBJ2-3 . TRBV5-4 14 TRBD2 TGTGCCAGCACCTCCGGGGGGGGGTCGGATACGCAGTATTTT CASTSGGGSDTQYF
TRBJ1-6 . TRBV5-4 16 TRBD1 TGTGCCAGCAGCTCACGTGAGACAGGGGGTTATTCACCCCTCCACTTT CASSSRETGGYSPLHF
TRBJ2-1 . TRBV7-8 15 TRBD2 TGTGCCAGCAGCACCCAGCGGGGGCCGGGGAATGAGCAGTTCTTC CASSTQRGPGNEQFF
TRBJ1-1 . TRBV29-1 11 . TGCAGCGTTGAGCTACGGACTGAAGCTTTCTTT CSVELRTEAFF
TRBJ1-1 . TRBV5-1 15 . TGCGCCAGCAGCTTGGAAGGTCGCGGGGAGGCTGAAGCTTTCTTT CASSLEGRGEAEAFF
TRBJ1-2 once TRBV15 13 TRBD1 TGTGCCACCAGCAGAAACAGGGGCTATGGCTACACCTTC CATSRNRGYGYTF
TRBJ2-2 once TRBV21-1 16 . TGTGCCAGCAGCAAACGGTGGGGGGGGCGGACCGGGGAGCTGTTTTTT CASSKRWGGRTGELFF
TRBJ2-7 . TRBV3-1/TRBV3-2 15 TRBD2 TGTGCCAGCCTGGGACTAGCGGGGGAGCCCTACGAGCAGTACTTC CASLGLAGEPYEQYF
TRBJ1-2 . TRBV27 13 . TGTGCCAGCAGTTCCCGACAGCTCTATGGCTACACCTTC CASSSRQLYGYTF
TRBJ2-5 . TRBV10-3 15 . TGTGCCATCAGTGAGTCGGCAGGTTTCCAAGAGACCCAGTACTTC CAISESAGFQETQYF
TRBJ2-2 . TRBV4-3 12 . TGCGCCAGCAGCCAAGGACAGAGGGAGCTGTTTTTT CASSQGQRELFF
TRBJ2-5 . TRBV5-4 14 TRBD2 TGTGCCAGCAGTTTTTCGGGGGGGGCCGAGACCCAGTACTTC CASSFSGGAETQYF
TRBJ1-1 . TRBV13 12 TRBD1 TGTGCCAGCAGCGAACAGGGGTTCAGAGCTTTCTTT CASSEQGFRAFF
TRBJ1-2 . TRBV15 12 . TGTGCCACCAGCGCCAGGGGTCGAGGCTACACCTTC CATSARGRGYTF
TRBJ1-3 . TRBV4-2 21 TRBD1 TGTGCCAGCAGCCAGGTTACAGGGACAGGGGATTGGGACAGACGACGAAACACCATATATTTT CASSQVTGTGDWDRRRNTIYF
TRBJ1-1 . TRBV4-3 15 . TGCGCCAGCAGCCAAGCGACAATAAGAGACACTGAAGCTTTCTTT CASSQATIRDTEAFF
TRBJ2-3 . TRBV9 15 . TGTGCCAGCAGCGTAGAGGGGACAAGCACAGATACGCAGTATTTT CASSVEGTSTDTQYF
TRBJ2-7 once TRBV5-4 12 . TGTGCCAGCAGCTTACCCGGTTACGAGCAGTACTTC CASSLPGYEQYF
TRBJ1-1 . TRBV7-9 17 . TGTGCCAGCAGCTTAGATCCTGCTGGGCATCGGAACACTGAAGCTTTCTTT CASSLDPAGHRNTEAFF